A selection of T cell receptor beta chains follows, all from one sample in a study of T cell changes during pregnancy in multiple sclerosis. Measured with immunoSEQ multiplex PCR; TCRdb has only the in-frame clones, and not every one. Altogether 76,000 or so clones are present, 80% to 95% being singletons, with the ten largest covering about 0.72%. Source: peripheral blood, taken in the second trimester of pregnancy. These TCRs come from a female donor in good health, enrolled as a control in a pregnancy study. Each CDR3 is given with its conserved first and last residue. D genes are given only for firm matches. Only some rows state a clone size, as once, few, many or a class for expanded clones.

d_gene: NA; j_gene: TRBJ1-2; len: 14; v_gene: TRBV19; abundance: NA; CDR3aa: CASSTLSVSLGYTF; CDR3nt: TGTGCCAGTAGTACCTTATCAGTATCCCTTGGCTACACCTTC
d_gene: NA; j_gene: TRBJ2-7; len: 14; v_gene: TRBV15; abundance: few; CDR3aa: CATSRQTGVYEQYF; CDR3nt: TGTGCCACCAGCAGGCAGACAGGAGTCTACGAGCAGTACTTC
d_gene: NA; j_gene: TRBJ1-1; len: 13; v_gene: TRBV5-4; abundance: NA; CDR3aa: CASWSTANTEAFF; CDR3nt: TGTGCCAGCTGGTCGACAGCGAACACTGAAGCTTTCTTT
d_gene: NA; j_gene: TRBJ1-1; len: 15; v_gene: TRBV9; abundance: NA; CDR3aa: CASSVGSGVSNEAFF; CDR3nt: TGTGCCAGCAGCGTAGGATCGGGGGTATCAAATGAAGCTTTCTTT
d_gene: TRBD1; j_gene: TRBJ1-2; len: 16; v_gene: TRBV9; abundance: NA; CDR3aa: CASSGSRTGGRYGYTF; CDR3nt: TGTGCCAGCAGCGGATCGCGGACAGGGGGCAGGTATGGCTACACCTTC
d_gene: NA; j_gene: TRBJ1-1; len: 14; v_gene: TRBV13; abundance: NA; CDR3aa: CASSVTHRQAEAFF; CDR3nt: TGTGCCAGCAGCGTAACCCACCGACAGGCTGAAGCTTTCTTT
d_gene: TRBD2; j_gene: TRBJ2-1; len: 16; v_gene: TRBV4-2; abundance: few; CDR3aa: CASSQDLGGGADEQFF; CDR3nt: TGTGCCAGCAGCCAAGATCTCGGCGGGGGGGCGGATGAGCAGTTCTTC
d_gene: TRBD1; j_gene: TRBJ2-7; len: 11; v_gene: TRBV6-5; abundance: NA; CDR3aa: CASRTGGEQYF; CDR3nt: TGTGCCAGCAGAACAGGGGGCGAGCAGTACTTC
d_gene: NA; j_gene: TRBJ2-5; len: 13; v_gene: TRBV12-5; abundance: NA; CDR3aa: CASGSGYQETQYF; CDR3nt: TGTGCTAGTGGTTCGGGATACCAAGAGACCCAGTACTTC
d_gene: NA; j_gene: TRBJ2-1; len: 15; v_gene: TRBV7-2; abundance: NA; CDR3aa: CASSLAGGIYNEQFF; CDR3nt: TGTGCCAGCAGCTTAGCGGGGGGAATATACAATGAGCAGTTCTTC
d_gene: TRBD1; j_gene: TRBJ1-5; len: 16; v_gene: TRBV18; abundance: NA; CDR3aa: CASSPRGQGTNQPQHF; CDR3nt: TGTGCCAGCTCACCCCGCGGACAGGGCACCAATCAGCCCCAGCATTTT
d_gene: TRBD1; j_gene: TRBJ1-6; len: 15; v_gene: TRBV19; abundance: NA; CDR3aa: CASKPTGGVNSPLHF; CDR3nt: TGTGCCAGCAAACCAACAGGGGGCGTTAATTCACCCCTCCACTTT
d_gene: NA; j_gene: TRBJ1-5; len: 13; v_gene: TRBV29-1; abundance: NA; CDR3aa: CSVADNLNQPQHF; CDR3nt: TGCAGCGTTGCCGACAACCTCAATCAGCCCCAGCATTTT
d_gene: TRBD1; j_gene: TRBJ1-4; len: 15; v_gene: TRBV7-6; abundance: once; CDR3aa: CASSLVGTGRGKLFF; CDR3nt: TGTGCCAGCAGCTTAGTCGGGACAGGGAGGGGAAAACTGTTTTTT
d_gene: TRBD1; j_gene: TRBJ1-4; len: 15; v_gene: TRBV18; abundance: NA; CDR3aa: CASSPRQGKSEKLFF; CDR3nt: TGTGCCAGCTCACCGCGACAGGGGAAGTCGGAAAAACTGTTTTTT
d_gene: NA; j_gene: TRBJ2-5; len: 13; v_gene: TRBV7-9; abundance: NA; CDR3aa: CASSFWGRETQYF; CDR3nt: TGTGCCAGCAGCTTTTGGGGGAGGGAGACCCAGTACTTC
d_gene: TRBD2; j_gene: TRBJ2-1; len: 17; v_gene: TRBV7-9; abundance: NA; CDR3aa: CASSLVGGGSSYNEQFF; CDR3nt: TGTGCCAGCAGCTTAGTAGGCGGGGGTAGCTCCTACAATGAGCAGTTCTTC
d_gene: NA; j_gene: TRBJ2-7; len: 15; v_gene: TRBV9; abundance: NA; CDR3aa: CASSVEAGFPYEQYF; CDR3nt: TGTGCCAGCAGCGTAGAGGCAGGGTTTCCCTACGAGCAGTACTTC
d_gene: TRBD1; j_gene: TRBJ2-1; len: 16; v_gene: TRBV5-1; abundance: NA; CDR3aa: CASSLFSRDSYNEQFF; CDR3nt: TGCGCCAGCAGCTTATTCAGCCGGGACAGCTACAATGAGCAGTTCTTC
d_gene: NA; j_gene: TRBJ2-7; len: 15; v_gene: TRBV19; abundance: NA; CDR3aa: CASSIARGPTYEQYF; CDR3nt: TGTGCCAGTAGTATAGCCAGGGGTCCTACCTACGAGCAGTACTTC
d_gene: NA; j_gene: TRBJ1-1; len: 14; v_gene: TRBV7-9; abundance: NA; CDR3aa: CASSLGGGGPEAFF; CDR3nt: TGTGCCAGCAGCTTAGGAGGCGGAGGCCCTGAAGCTTTCTTT
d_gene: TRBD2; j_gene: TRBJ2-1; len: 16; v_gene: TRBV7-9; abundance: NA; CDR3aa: CASSLAGGGAYNEQFF; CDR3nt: TGTGCCAGCAGCTTAGCGGGCGGGGGGGCCTACAATGAGCAGTTCTTC
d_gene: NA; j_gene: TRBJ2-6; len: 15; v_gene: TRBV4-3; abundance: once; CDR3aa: CASSQDTVRTNVLTF; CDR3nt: TGCGCCAGCAGCCAAGATACGGTTCGTACCAACGTCCTGACTTTC
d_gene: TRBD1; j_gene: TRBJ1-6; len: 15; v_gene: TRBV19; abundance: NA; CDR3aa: CASSIGQGERSPLHF; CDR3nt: TGTGCCAGTAGTATCGGACAGGGAGAACGGTCACCCCTCCACTTT
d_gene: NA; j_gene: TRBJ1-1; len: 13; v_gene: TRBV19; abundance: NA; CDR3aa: CASRISLNTEAFF; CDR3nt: TGTGCCAGTAGGATCAGTCTGAACACTGAAGCTTTCTTT
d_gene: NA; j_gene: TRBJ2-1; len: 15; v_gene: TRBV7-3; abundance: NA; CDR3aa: CASSLRRDVYNEQFF; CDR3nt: TGTGCCAGCAGCCTGAGAAGAGATGTCTACAATGAGCAGTTCTTC
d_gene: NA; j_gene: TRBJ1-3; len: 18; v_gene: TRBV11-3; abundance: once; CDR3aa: CASSGSPSTGVSGNTIYF; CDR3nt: TGTGCCAGCAGCGGGTCACCATCGACAGGCGTCTCTGGAAACACCATATATTTT
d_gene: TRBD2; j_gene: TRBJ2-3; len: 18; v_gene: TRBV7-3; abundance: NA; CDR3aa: CASSSPVTSGVGTDTQYF; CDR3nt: TGTGCCAGCAGCTCCCCCGTGACTAGCGGGGTTGGCACAGATACGCAGTATTTT